The subject of this entry is one TCR beta chain. In its sample, this clonotype was seen many times. There is no known antigen for this receptor. No quality values exist for individual bases; no much larger clone is one base distant. Receptor libraries were prepared by multiplex PCR. Sequenced on an Illumina HiSeq 4000. iRepertoire HTBI primers and Arm-PCR amplification of CDR3 regions were used to construct TCR beta libraries. PCR products were gel purified before sequencing. Under the source paper's analysis protocol: Across samples, approximately 68 TRBV and around 15 TRBJ segments were identified and used for gene usage analysis of CDR3 amino acid clonotypes. COPE and FqMerger were used to merge the filtered high-quality paired reads into contigs. BLAST was used to align contigs to IMGT TRBV, TRBD and TRBJ reference genes, with CDR3 defined following IMGT. Highly expanded clones were defined as clonotypes with a frequency above 0.1%. Shannon entropy served as the measure of repertoire diversity, while the Gini coefficient captured V-J evenness. A clonotype was considered public if more than one individual shared it. TCRdb ran its own pipeline on the public reads, namely fastp trimming at Q25 and MiXCR clone calling, and kept in-frame beta chains. Every distinct CDR3 protein forms one entry, paired with its most common genes and DNA. TCRdb assigned the V and J calls; the authors' analysis was not used. In all, the sample holds roughly 450,000 distinct CDR3 sequences, and roughly a quarter of those were seen once. Of the sample, approximately 25% is held by the ten largest clones.

This entry is derived from a study of regulatory T cells in long-lasting Graves disease (dated by TCRdb to the early 2020s). Notes on the research overall: Persistent Graves' disease was defined as persistently positive TSH receptor autoantibodies together with antithyroid drug treatment for over 5 years. A total of around 35 samples underwent TCR sequencing, from 13 patients with persistent Graves' disease and 20 patients with newly diagnosed Graves' disease. The study took place in China and was registered as a clinical trial. In the clinical cohort, patients with persistent Graves' disease had used antithyroid drugs for an average of approximately eleven years. Persistent Graves' disease patients were compared with newly diagnosed Graves' disease patients by peripheral blood TCR sequencing and RNA sequencing.

The time point label for this specimen denotes: persistent/refractory GD, antithyroid drugs over 5 years with positive TRAb. For both TCR sequencing and RNA sequencing, RNA was extracted from PBMCs using TRIzol. The diagnosis of Graves' disease followed American Thyroid Association guidelines. Patients for the study were recruited at an endocrinology department in Xi'an, China. Each patient gave 7 to 9.5 milliliters of peripheral blood, collected in an EDTA anticoagulant tube. PBMCs were isolated by Ficoll Paque Plus density gradient separation without further T cell sorting. An Agilent 2100 Bioanalyzer and agarose gel were used to check RNA quality, and a NanoDrop 2000 was used to measure RNA concentration. What the research found in general, with its limitations: Only peripheral blood was studied, because thyroid tissue, the primary lesion, was inaccessible. Compared with newly diagnosed patients, patients with persistent Graves' disease had lower TCR Shannon entropy and fewer highly expanded clones, which suggests clonal expansion. The small sample size was acknowledged by the authors as a limitation that may reduce accuracy. Preferential use of TRBV28, TRBJ1-2 and TRBJ2-5 was observed in persistent disease, whereas TRBV20-1 and TRBJ2-1 were favored in newly diagnosed disease. A larger number of public clonotypes was shared among persistent patients (2,741) than among newly diagnosed patients (approximately 1,000). Sequencing and analysis were restricted to the TCR beta chain.

Including the terminal cysteine and phenylalanine, the CDR3 comprises 13 residues. Only the CDR3 region is kept as DNA, spanning 39 bases read in frame from base 1. V loses 8 bases of germline sequence and J loses 2 bases, and the interval between the two ends is 15 bases. CDR1 and CDR2 were assigned from the germline V gene (reference sequence) as GTSNPN and SVGIG. This clonotype was obtained from a female donor with Graves disease. The chain is made from TRBV30 and TRBJ2-5; no confident D gene assignment can be made. Material: peripheral blood mononuclear cells (PBMCs), obtained when the disease was refractory, from a patient treated with antithyroid drugs. In nucleotides, the sequence is TGTGCCAGAGCCCAGAACCTACAAGAGACCCAGTACTTC. It codes for CARAQNLQETQYF.